The 32 T cell receptor beta chains presented below share a single source sample, sequenced in a study of monozygotic twins with inflammatory bowel disease. TCRdb reworked the 5' RACE reads into one entry per CDR3 protein, no DNA. The sample totals a few hundred thousand distinct CDR3 sequences. What was sequenced was blood. Every receptor here comes from a human donor with ulcerative colitis or Crohn's disease, or a healthy co-twin of an affected twin (not recorded which).

The chain has TRBV6-1 and TRBJ1-2; with no DNA, the TCRdb D assignment of TRBD1 cannot be verified. The CDR3 length is 14 residues. CDR1 is MNHNS and CDR2 is SASEGT in the germline V gene. The CDR3 sequence is CASSGPGTGSGYTF.

J is TRBJ2-2 and V is TRBV27; lacking DNA, the TRBD2 call made by TCRdb goes unchecked. The CDR3 contains 16 residues. Germline lookup yields CDR1 MNHEY and CDR2 SMNVEV (reference sequence). This chain's CDR3 is CASSFPGGPNTGELFF.

V and J are TRBV7-3 and TRBJ2-1; the D call of TRBD1 rests on TCRdb alone, since no DNA is present to check it. The germline CDR1 and CDR2 sequences are SGHTA and FQGTGA. There are 15 residues in the CDR3. The chain's CDR3 is CASSLTWTGTTEQFF. Full variable domain (missing parts from reference TRBV7-3 and TRBJ2-1): GAGVSQTPSNKVTEKGKYVELRCDPISGHTALYWYRQSLGQGPEFLIYFQGTGAADDSGLPNDRFFAVRPEGSVSTLKIQRTERGDSAVYLCASSLTWTGTTEQFFGPGTRLTVL.

This chain joins TRBV20-1 and TRBJ2-1; TCRdb calls TRBD2, which cannot be checked without DNA. This CDR3 contains 15 residues. CDR1 DFQATT and CDR2 SNEGSKA come from the germline V gene (reference sequence). The CDR3 protein is CSASRTSGREGEQFF.

The rearrangement links TRBV29-1 to TRBJ2-2; as DNA is missing, the TRBD2 call by TCRdb cannot be tested. CDR3 length equals 14 residues. In germline, CDR1 is SQVTM, CDR2 ANQGSEA. CDR3 amino acids: CSVRGAGVTGELFF.

The V call is TRBV30, the J call TRBJ2-7; checking the TCRdb D call of TRBD1 is not possible without DNA. This CDR3 is built from 14 residues. The germline gives CDR1 GTSNPN, CDR2 SVGIG (reference sequence). The CDR3 loop reads CAWSRGTGTYEQYF.

This chain connects TRBV20-1 to TRBJ1-5; TCRdb's D gene call, TRBD1, goes unchecked for lack of DNA. CDR1 and CDR2 (germline): DFQATT, SNEGSKA (reference sequence). This CDR3 comprises 14 residues. This CDR3 is CSASDTRPGQPQHF.

The rearrangement links TRBV7-3 to TRBJ2-3; TCRdb names TRBD1, which stays unverified in the absence of DNA. This CDR3 has 14 amino acids. From germline, CDR1 is SGHTA and CDR2 FQGTGA. The CDR3 is CASSTTGGSDTQYF.

The rearrangement uses TRBV20-1 and TRBJ2-7; TCRdb's D call of TRBD2 is untestable without DNA. Germline loops: CDR1 DFQATT, CDR2 SNEGSKA (reference sequence). The CDR3 is 11 residues long. The CDR3 sequence is CSPYGRDEQYF.

The V call is TRBV10-3, the J call TRBJ1-5; there is no DNA to check the TCRdb D call of TRBD1. The CDR3 extends over 16 amino acids. Germline V lookup: CDR1 ENHRY, CDR2 SYGVKD. The CDR3 is CATWDRGGEGNQPQHF.

The chain's CDR3 is CASSNHWDTEAFF. This chain uses TRBV5-1 with TRBJ1-1. This CDR3 is built from 13 residues. From germline, CDR1 is SGHRS and CDR2 YFSETQ. The whole variable domain, remainder taken from reference TRBV5-1 and TRBJ1-1, is KAGVTQTPRYLIKTRGQQVTLSCSPISGHRSVSWYQQTPGQGLQFLFEYFSETQRNKGNFPGRFSGRQFSNSRSEMNVSTLELGDSALYLCASSNHWDTEAFFGQGTRLTVV.

The chain employs TRBV27 and TRBJ1-3. The germline V gene has CDR1 MNHEY and CDR2 SMNVEV (reference sequence). The CDR3 consists of 13 residues. CDR3 region: CASSLSNGNTIYF.

This chain joins TRBV30 and TRBJ2-7; checking the TCRdb D call of TRBD2 is not possible without DNA. The CDR3 is 15 amino acids. Germline V gene lookup returns CDR1 GTSNPN and CDR2 SVGIG (reference sequence). CDR3 amino acids: CAWSEGLAGTYEQYF.

V usage is TRBV11-1 and J usage is TRBJ1-2; TCRdb outputs TRBD1, but without DNA this stays unchecked. The CDR3 is made up of 18 amino acids. The germline CDR1 and CDR2 sequences are SGHAT and FQDESV (reference sequence). CDR3 protein: CASSLGPGTEQNNYGYTF. Filled out from reference TRBV11-1 and TRBJ1-2, the complete variable domain reads EAEVAQSPRYKITEKSQAVAFWCDPISGHATLYWYRQILGQGPELLVQFQDESVVDDSQLPKDRFSAERLKGVDSTLKIQPAELGDSAMYLCASSLGPGTEQNNYGYTFGSGTRLTVV.

The chain combines TRBV7-2 with TRBJ1-2; the TCRdb call, TRBD1, lacks DNA for checking. This CDR3 has 14 amino acids. The germline gives CDR1 SGHTA, CDR2 FQGNSA. CDR3 in amino acids: CASSEQGADYGYTF.

The chain carries TRBV20-1 and TRBJ1-2. The V gene's germline CDR1 is DFQATT and CDR2 SNEGSKA (reference sequence). The CDR3 runs 13 residues. The chain's CDR3 is CSAGGGLNYGYTF.

The rearrangement joins TRBV18 to TRBJ2-4; without DNA, the TCRdb call of TRBD1 cannot be checked. This CDR3 region has 15 residues. The germline CDR1 and CDR2 sequences are KGHSH and LQKENI. The CDR3 reads CASSPSGTAKNIQYF. The full variable domain, its missing parts supplied by reference TRBV18 and TRBJ2-4, is NAGVMQNPRHLVRRRGQEARLRCSPMKGHSHVYWYRQLPEEGLKFMVYLQKENIIDESGMPKERFSAEFPKEGPSILRIQQVVRGDSAAYFCASSPSGTAKNIQYFGAGTRLSVL.

This rearrangement joins TRBV4-3 to TRBJ2-7; without DNA, the TCRdb call of TRBD2 cannot be checked. Germline-derived CDR1 and CDR2 are LGHNA and YSLEER. This CDR3 contains 15 residues. CDR3 in amino acids: CASSQGASGSYEQYF.

The rearrangement uses TRBV20-1 and TRBJ1-3. Germline loops: CDR1 DFQATT, CDR2 SNEGSKA (reference sequence). This CDR3 region has 16 residues. CDR3 in amino acids: CSAARRQGITGNTIYF.

The J gene is TRBJ1-4, the V gene TRBV4-3. Germline V gene lookup returns CDR1 LGHNA and CDR2 YSLEER. This CDR3 spans 16 amino acids. CDR3 amino acids: CASSQDVVLTTEKLFF.

The chain couples TRBV5-1 to TRBJ1-2. Germline V gene sequence: CDR1 SGHRS, CDR2 YFSETQ. The CDR3 has 13 residues. The CDR3 protein is CASSFATNYGYTF.

The chain joins TRBV3-1 to TRBJ2-7; the TCRdb call, TRBD2, lacks DNA for checking. CDR3 length equals 15 residues. CDR1 is LGHDT, CDR2 YNNKEL, per germline (reference sequence). This chain's CDR3 is CASSSSSGSSYEQYF.

V is TRBV7-6 and J is TRBJ2-7; TCRdb selects TRBD2, and the lack of DNA leaves this call unchecked. CDR1 and CDR2 (germline): SGHVS, FNYEAQ. This CDR3 is 16 amino acids long. This chain's CDR3 is CASSLSSSGRFYEQYF.

The genes are TRBV5-5 and TRBJ1-1; with no DNA, the TCRdb D assignment of TRBD1 cannot be verified. In germline, CDR1 is SGHKS, CDR2 YYEKEE (reference sequence). CDR3 length: 13 amino acids. The CDR3 loop reads CASSPTGAAEAFF.

The rearrangement joins TRBV27 to TRBJ2-3; without DNA, the TCRdb call of TRBD2 cannot be checked. The germline V gene has CDR1 MNHEY and CDR2 SMNVEV (reference sequence). The CDR3 has 13 residues. The CDR3 reads CASRRGGANTQYF.

J is TRBJ2-1 and V is TRBV10-2; without DNA, the TCRdb call of TRBD1 cannot be checked. Germline lookup yields CDR1 WSHSY and CDR2 SAAADI. CDR3 length equals 13 residues. Here the CDR3 reads CASSWTPYNEQFF.

The J gene is TRBJ2-3, the V gene TRBV20-1; TCRdb indicates TRBD1, and absent DNA this call remains unverified. The CDR3 consists of 13 residues. Germline CDR1 is DFQATT and CDR2 is SNEGSKA (reference sequence). This CDR3 reads CSARVPQGGRTYF.

The chain links TRBV3-1 to TRBJ1-3. The germline CDR1 and CDR2 sequences are LGHDT and YNNKEL (reference sequence). The CDR3 totals 16 residues. The chain's CDR3 is CASSRATGTSGNTIYF.

The V call is TRBV5-1, the J call TRBJ2-7; TCRdb's assignment of TRBD1 cannot be checked, as there is no DNA. The CDR3 has 15 residues. CDR1 is SGHRS and CDR2 is YFSETQ in the germline V gene. CDR3: CASSLAWGAFYEQYF.

The chain joins TRBV5-6 to TRBJ2-5; TCRdb picks TRBD1, but there is no DNA to check that call. CDR3 length: 15 amino acids. Germline assignment: CDR1 SGHDT and CDR2 YYEEEE. The CDR3 loop is CASSPLRQAKETQYF.

The chain uses TRBV25-1 and TRBJ1-4. Germline V gene data show CDR1 as MGHDK and CDR2 as SYGVNS. The CDR3 is made up of 15 amino acids. CDR3 amino acids: CATSLLSGDGEKLFF.

This chain joins TRBV6-2 or TRBV6-3 and TRBJ2-2; there is no DNA to check the TCRdb D call of TRBD1. Germline-derived CDR1 and CDR2 are MNHEY and SVGEGT. CDR3 length: 14 residues. The CDR3 protein is CASSYSSGTRELFF.